This T cell receptor (beta chain) stems from a study of T cells in localized non-small cell lung cancer. Whole-study findings and limits: Higher blood T cell density went with longer overall survival.

Germline V gene lookup returns CDR1 SGHRS and CDR2 YFSETQ. The length of the CDR3 is 16 residues. The V gene lost 1 base and the J gene lost 0 bases, with 12 bases spanning the gap. In this sample, this clone turned up once. The antigen remains unidentified. Using immunoSEQ multiplex PCR, the repertoire was profiled, and TCRdb retains in-frame clones only, with some absent. Here the sample spans tens of thousands of clones, about nine tenths being singletons. The TCR was taken from a man aged 40 to 75 with stage I squamous cell lung carcinoma. Sequences were derived from peripheral blood, sampled before any cancer treatment. V and J are TRBV5-1 and TRBJ2-3; D gene ambiguous. CDR3 region: CASSLLAGGSTDTQYF. The CDR3 DNA is TGCGCCAGCAGCTTGTTGGCAGGCGGTAGCACAGATACGCAGTATTTT.